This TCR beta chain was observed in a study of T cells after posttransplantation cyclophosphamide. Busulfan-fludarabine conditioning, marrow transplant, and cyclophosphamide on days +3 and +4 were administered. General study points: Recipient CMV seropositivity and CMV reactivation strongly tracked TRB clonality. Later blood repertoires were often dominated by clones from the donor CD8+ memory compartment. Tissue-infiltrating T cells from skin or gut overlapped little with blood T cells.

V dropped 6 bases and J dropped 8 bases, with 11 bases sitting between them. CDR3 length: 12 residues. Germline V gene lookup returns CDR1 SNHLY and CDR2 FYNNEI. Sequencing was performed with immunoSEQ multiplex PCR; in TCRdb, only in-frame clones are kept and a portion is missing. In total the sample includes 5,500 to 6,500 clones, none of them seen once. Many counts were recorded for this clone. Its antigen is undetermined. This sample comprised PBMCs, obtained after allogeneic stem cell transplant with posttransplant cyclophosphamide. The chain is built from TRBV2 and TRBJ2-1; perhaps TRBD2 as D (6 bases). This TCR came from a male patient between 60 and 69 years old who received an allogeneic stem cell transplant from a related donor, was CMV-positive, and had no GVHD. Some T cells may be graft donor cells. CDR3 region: CASRVEGDEQFF. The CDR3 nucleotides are TGTGCCAGCAGGGTGGAGGGTGATGAGCAGTTCTTC. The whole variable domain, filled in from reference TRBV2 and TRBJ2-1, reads EPEVTQTPSHQVTQMGQEVILRCVPISNHLYFYWYRQILGQKVEFLVSFYNNEISEKSEIFDDQFSVERPDGSNFTLKIRSTKLEDSAMYFCASRVEGDEQFFGPGTRLTVL.